This entry lists 30 T cell receptor beta chains sequenced from one sample in a study of CD8+ T cells in alopecia areata. Documented treatment: oral pan-JAK inhibitor, 5-10 mg twice daily. As the sequencing template, cDNA was produced by extracting RNA and reverse transcribing it. TCRdb's table, derived via immunoSEQ multiplex PCR, lists solely in-frame clones and lacks some. This table holds 93,000 or so clones, about nine tenths found once. Sample: CD8+ T cells sorted from blood, taken between weeks 30 and 35, from a patient treated with tofacitinib. Receptors were obtained from a human donor with alopecia areata.

The chain links TRBV5-4 to TRBJ2-1; D not resolved. CDR3 length: 13 residues. V gave up 0 bases and J gave up 5 bases, with 6 bases separating them. Per the germline V gene, CDR1 is SGHNT and CDR2 is YYREEE (reference sequence). This CDR3 reads CASSLGPNNEQFF. CDR3 nucleotides: TGTGCCAGCAGCTTGGGTCCGAACAATGAGCAGTTCTTC.

The chain recombines TRBV28 with TRBJ2-1; 12 bases match TRBD2. J lost 3 bases, V lost 3 bases, and 3 bases had no gene match. In germline, CDR1 is MDHEN, CDR2 SYDVKM. This CDR3 region has 16 residues. CDR3 region: CASSLLAGGDYNEQFF. DNA of the CDR3: TGTGCCAGCAGTTTGCTAGCGGGGGGGGACTACAATGAGCAGTTCTTC.

This clone was recorded a few times. The CDR3 here is CASSPERGGDIQYF. CDR3 nucleotide sequence: TGTGCCAGCAGCCCTGAGCGGGGAGGGGACATTCAGTACTTC. The rearrangement joins TRBV7-2 to TRBJ2-4; 7 bases align to TRBD2. CDR1 is SGHTA, CDR2 FQGNSA, per germline. The J segment lost 8 bases and the V segment lost 5 bases, leaving 9 bases of the junction unmatched. The CDR3 totals 14 residues.

In this sample, this clone turned up once. The chain links TRBV30 to TRBJ2-3, with D maybe TRBD2 (7 bases). V shed 8 bases and J shed 4 bases, with 19 bases lying between them. CDR3 size: 14 residues. CDR1 is GTSNPN, CDR2 SVGIG, per germline (reference sequence). The DNA of the CDR3 is TGTGCCGCTAAAAAGGGGGGGGAAGCAGATACGCAGTATTTT. Encoded protein: CAAKKGGEADTQYF.

The chain is built from TRBV7-3 and TRBJ2-2; 10 bases are shared with TRBD2. V was clipped by 5 bases and J by 6 bases; unmatched bases: 3. The length of the CDR3 is 14 residues. Germline values: CDR1 SGHTA, CDR2 FQGTGA. DNA of the CDR3: TGTGCCAGCAGCAGTGGACTAGCGGCCGGGGAGCTGTTTTTT. Protein product: CASSSGLAAGELFF.

V gene TRBV7-9 combines with J gene TRBJ2-3; the D gene could be TRBD1 or TRBD2 (5 bases each). Germline assignment: CDR1 SEHNR and CDR2 FQNEAQ (reference sequence). Trimming took off 5 bases at V and 8 bases at J, with 20 bases between the two ends. This CDR3 region has 15 residues. This CDR3 reads CASSPMGTVSGTQYF. The CDR3 DNA reads as TGTGCCAGCAGCCCGATGGGGACCGTCTCGGGTACGCAGTATTTT.

The chain joins TRBV7-9 to TRBJ2-7; D not certain. V was shortened by 5 bases and J by 2 bases, with 13 bases between the two germline ends. Germline CDR1 reads SEHNR; CDR2 reads FQNEAQ (reference sequence). This CDR3 has 14 residues. CDR3 DNA: TGTGCCAGCAGCCCGCCGGCAGGAACCTACGAGCAGTACTTC. Its translation: CASSPPAGTYEQYF. The full variable domain, with the rest looked up from reference TRBV7-9 and TRBJ2-7, is DTGVSQNPRHKITKRGQNVTFRCDPISEHNRLYWYRQTLGQGPEFLTYFQNEAQLEKSRLLSDRFSAERPKGSFSTLEIQRTEQGDSAMYLCASSPPAGTYEQYFGPGTRLTVT.

The chain carries TRBV4-2 and TRBJ2-7; tentatively, D is TRBD2 (6 bases). Trimming shortened V by 3 bases and J by 3 bases, and 9 bases separated the two germline ends. CDR3 length: 13 residues. Germline CDR1 reads LGHNA; CDR2 reads YNFKEQ. CDR3 bases: TGTGCCAGCAGCCACTCCGGGGGCTACGAGCAGTACTTC. Protein product: CASSHSGGYEQYF.

Concerning this clone: This sample also contains other DNA sequences that code for the same CDR3. The genes are TRBV6-5 and TRBJ2-7; D is possibly TRBD1 (7 bases). Germline loops: CDR1 MNHEY, CDR2 SVGAGI. The V gene lost 5 bases and the J gene lost 2 bases, with 10 bases spanning the gap. The CDR3 contains 13 residues. The CDR3 region is CASSAGTAYEQYF. CDR3 bases: TGTGCCAGCAGTGCGGGGACAGCCTACGAGCAGTACTTC.

This chain uses TRBV19 with TRBJ2-7; D is possibly TRBD2 (7 bases). The CDR3 has 18 amino acids. Looked up from germline, CDR1 is LNHDA and CDR2 is SQIVND (reference sequence). V lost 7 bases and J lost 3, with 28 bases in between. The CDR3: CASTLTHLGGDFGYEQYF. The CDR3 DNA reads as TGTGCCAGTACCCTTACACACCTAGGGGGGGACTTCGGCTACGAGCAGTACTTC.

The chain couples TRBV4-1 to TRBJ1-1; D ambiguous. This CDR3 comprises 14 residues. Germline V gene sequence: CDR1 MGHRA, CDR2 YSYEKL. Deletions cut 1 base from V and 1 base from J, with 7 bases between. The CDR3 DNA is TGCGCCAGCAGCCAAGTAGGAGGGAACACTGAAGCTTTCTTT. It specifies CASSQVGGNTEAFF.

This sequence joins TRBV6-1 and TRBJ2-1; possible D gene TRBD2, 6 bases. The germline V and J ends were trimmed by 0 bases and 9 bases, with 12 bases remaining between them. Germline CDR1 and CDR2: MNHNS and SASEGT. The CDR3 runs 14 residues. This CDR3 reads CASSEAASALEQFF. DNA for the CDR3: TGTGCCAGCAGTGAAGCGGCTAGCGCACTTGAGCAGTTCTTC.

This rearrangement joins TRBV6-6 to TRBJ2-7; D unresolved. Germline CDR1 MNHNY, CDR2 SVGAGI (reference sequence). Trimming pared 7 bases from V and 6 bases from J, leaving 13 bases between. The CDR3 length is 12 residues. The CDR3 region is CASKEPPAEQYF. The CDR3 bases are TGTGCCAGCAAGGAACCCCCAGCCGAGCAGTACTTC.

This clone was seen only once. DNA of the CDR3: TGTGCCAGCAGCGACCAACAGGGTTCCGGGGAGCTGTTTTTT. This translates into CASSDQQGSGELFF. The rearrangement links TRBV9 to TRBJ2-2; tentatively, D is TRBD1 (6 bases). Germline CDR1 reads SGDLS; CDR2 reads YYNGEE. The length of the CDR3 is 14 residues. V gave up 3 bases and J gave up 6 bases, with 12 bases separating them. The full variable domain, its missing parts supplied by reference TRBV9 and TRBJ2-2, is DSGVTQTPKHLITATGQRVTLRCSPRSGDLSVYWYQQSLDQGLQFLIQYYNGEERAKGNILERFSAQQFPDLHSELNLSSLELGDSALYFCASSDQQGSGELFFGEGSRLTVL.

The chain carries TRBV5-6 and TRBJ2-1; a possible D gene is TRBD2 (5 bases). V was clipped by 3 bases and J by 12 bases, with 16 bases between them. The CDR3 loop spans 13 amino acids. CDR1 and CDR2 (germline): SGHDT, YYEEEE. CDR3 amino acids: CASSSGSSFRQFF. In DNA form, the CDR3 reads TGTGCCAGCAGCTCGGGGAGTTCTTTTCGGCAGTTCTTC.

The rearrangement uses TRBV15 and TRBJ1-4, with 7 bases fitting TRBD1. V was pared by 1 base and J by 8 bases, with 7 bases of the junction left unmatched. Germline CDR1 LNHNV, CDR2 YYDKDF (reference sequence). CDR3 size: 15 residues. The CDR3 loop is CATSRGQGVREKLFF. The CDR3 DNA reads as TGTGCCACCAGCAGAGGACAGGGTGTCCGAGAAAAACTGTTTTTT.

The chain carries TRBV27 and TRBJ2-1, with 10 bases that match TRBD1. The CDR3 is 15 residues long. Germline CDR1 reads MNHEY; CDR2 reads SMNVEV (reference sequence). After removal of 5 bases from V and 4 bases from J, the junction contained 5 bases not matched to a gene. This chain's CDR3 is CASSRRQGAYNEQFF. The CDR3 nucleotides read TGTGCCAGCAGTCGACGACAGGGGGCTTACAATGAGCAGTTCTTC.

This chain uses TRBV19 with TRBJ2-1; 8 bases align to TRBD2. Germline V gene sequence: CDR1 LNHDA, CDR2 SQIVND (reference sequence). V shed 1 base and J 5 bases; nucleotides not matched to a gene: 1. The CDR3 is 14 amino acids. CDR3 region: CASSIAGGDNEQFF. The CDR3 bases are TGTGCCAGTAGTATAGCGGGGGGGGACAATGAGCAGTTCTTC.

This chain links TRBV9 with TRBJ2-3, with a possible D match to TRBD1 (6 bases). The CDR3 is 15 residues long. Germline loops: CDR1 SGDLS, CDR2 YYNGEE. V was shortened by 4 bases and J by 0 bases, with 12 bases between the two germline ends. The CDR3 DNA reads TGTGCCAGCAGCCCGCGGACAGTAAGCACAGATACGCAGTATTTT. As protein: CASSPRTVSTDTQYF.

This clone was counted a single time. The genes are TRBV4-1 and TRBJ1-5; D is unresolved. Trimming took off 4 bases at V and 5 bases at J, with 12 bases between the two ends. This CDR3 contains 14 residues. Per germline, CDR1 MGHRA and CDR2 YSYEKL. CDR3 region: CASSPALRDQPQHF. In DNA form, the CDR3 reads TGCGCCAGCAGCCCGGCCCTTCGGGATCAGCCCCAGCATTTT.

The chain has TRBV29-1 and TRBJ2-5; D gene uncertain. The V gene lost 3 bases and the J gene lost 1 base, with 12 bases spanning the gap. The CDR3 covers 14 residues. Germline-derived CDR1 and CDR2 are SQVTM and ANQGSEA. CDR3 residues: CSVDSFSSQETQYF. The DNA for the CDR3 is TGCAGCGTTGACAGTTTTTCCTCCCAAGAGACCCAGTACTTC.

V gene TRBV27 combines with J gene TRBJ2-3, with 12 bases that match TRBD2. The CDR3 totals 16 residues. After removal of 5 bases from V and 6 bases from J, the junction contained 9 bases not matched to a gene. Germline assignment: CDR1 MNHEY and CDR2 SMNVEV (reference sequence). The CDR3 loop reads CASSLGLAGGRDTQYF. In nucleotides, the CDR3 is TGTGCCAGCAGTCTGGGACTAGCGGGCGGTCGGGATACGCAGTATTTT.

To note about this clone: Within the sample, other DNA sequences also encode this same CDR3. This chain uses TRBV6-5 with TRBJ2-3; tentatively, D is TRBD1 or TRBD2 (5 bases each). V was clipped by 2 bases and J by 0 bases, with 6 bases between them. The CDR3 totals 14 residues. Germline loops: CDR1 MNHEY, CDR2 SVGAGI. This chain's CDR3 is CASSYGGSTDTQYF. The CDR3 coding sequence is TGTGCCAGCAGTTACGGGGGTAGCACAGATACGCAGTATTTT.

The J gene is TRBJ1-1, the V gene TRBV29-1; D uncertain. Trimming stripped 6 bases from V and 1 base from J, with 15 bases between. CDR1 and CDR2 (germline): SQVTM, ANQGSEA. The CDR3 totals 14 residues. Here the CDR3 DNA reads TGCAGCGTAAGTCGTGCAAACCCGAACACTGAAGCTTTCTTT. The encoded protein is CSVSRANPNTEAFF.

The genes are TRBV5-6 and TRBJ2-7; TRBD1 matches 8 bases. Trimming cost V 6 bases and J 2 bases; bases outside gene matches: 1. Germline lookup yields CDR1 SGHDT and CDR2 YYEEEE. The CDR3 loop spans 12 amino acids. DNA of the CDR3: TGTGCCAGCACACAGGGGGCCTACGAGCAGTACTTC. Amino acids: CASTQGAYEQYF.

The gene calls are TRBV4-1 and TRBJ2-3; D perhaps matches TRBD1 (5 bases). Germline CDR1 MGHRA, CDR2 YSYEKL. There are 14 residues in the CDR3. Trimming shortened V by 5 bases and J by 2 bases, and 11 bases separated the two germline ends. The CDR3 DNA sequence: TGCGCCAGCAGCGACCGACAGTTCACAGATACGCAGTATTTT. Translating it yields CASSDRQFTDTQYF.

This clone was seen more than once but under ten times. V usage is TRBV5-4 and J usage is TRBJ2-7; D unclear. From germline, CDR1 is SGHNT and CDR2 YYREEE (reference sequence). Trimming took off 4 bases at V and 3 bases at J, with 5 bases between the two ends. CDR3 size: 11 residues. The DNA of the CDR3 is TGTGCCAGCAGCCCTAACTACGAGCAGTACTTC. Amino acids: CASSPNYEQYF.

This clone turned up a few times. The rearrangement links TRBV7-9 to TRBJ2-1, with D perhaps TRBD2 (5 bases). CDR3 length: 17 residues. The germline gives CDR1 SEHNR, CDR2 FQNEAQ (reference sequence). The V end was cut by 1 base, the J end by 4 bases, with 17 bases between. In DNA form, the CDR3 reads TGTGCCAGCAGCTTAGTATCGCGGGCACCTTATTACAATGAGCAGTTCTTC. It specifies CASSLVSRAPYYNEQFF.

This chain links TRBV4-1 with TRBJ1-5, with TRBD1 identical over 11 bases. Germline values: CDR1 MGHRA, CDR2 YSYEKL. The length of the CDR3 is 15 residues. After removal of 5 bases from V and 4 bases from J, the junction contained 4 bases not matched to a gene. CDR3 nucleotide sequence: TGCGCCAGCAGCGACCGGGACAGGGGGAATCAGCCCCAGCATTTT. This codes for CASSDRDRGNQPQHF.

The CDR3 DNA reads TGTGCCAGCAGCTTGGGCAGGGCAGAGACAGATACGCAGTATTTT. It encodes CASSLGRAETDTQYF. V is TRBV5-4 and J is TRBJ2-3; the D gene is possibly TRBD1 (5 bases). Trimming took off 0 bases at V and 3 bases at J, with 11 bases between the two ends. In germline, CDR1 is SGHNT, CDR2 YYREEE (reference sequence). The CDR3 contains 15 residues.